This T cell receptor (beta chain) is drawn from a study of Ad26.COV2.S vaccination and SARS-CoV-2 variants. Treatment defined: around 19 received Ad26.COV2.S at low or high dose, single or two shots; roughly five received placebo; per-sample allocation not given. Collection of the samples took place on day 63 after the first injection of vaccine or placebo. Germline CDR1 and CDR2: MDHEN and SYDVKM. The length of the CDR3 is 13 residues. Trimming took 6 bases from V and 8 from J, leaving 14 bases between them. TCRdb's table, derived via immunoSEQ multiplex PCR, lists solely in-frame clones and lacks some. This sample carries about 460,000 clones, roughly 87% of them seen once, and the ten largest clones take around 1.8%.

The chain couples TRBV28 to TRBJ2-1; D might be TRBD2 (6 bases). This sample comprised peripheral blood, obtained in a trial of Ad26.COV2.S vaccine versus placebo. This sequence originates from a person aged 18-60 years who received the Ad26.COV2.S COVID-19 vaccine or a placebo. CDR3 DNA: TGTGCCAGCAGACCGACTAGTCTCGATGAGCAGTTCTTC. This codes for CASRPTSLDEQFF. The variable domain in full, with the rest retrieved from reference TRBV28 and TRBJ2-1, is DVKVTQSSRYLVKRTGEKVFLECVQDMDHENMFWYRQDPGLGLRLIYFSYDVKMKEKGDIPEGYSVSREKKERFSLILESASTNQTSMYLCASRPTSLDEQFFGPGTRLTVL.